The 19 T cell receptor beta chains reported below all come from one sample, sequenced in a study of spatial heterogeneity in lung cancer. TCRdb reanalysed the 5' RACE reads using MiXCR and keeps one entry per CDR3 protein. In the table there are roughly 10,000 distinct CDR3 sequences, approximately 6.8% of which are singletons. Described time point: sample taken at primary tumor resection. Whole RNA, which was extracted from tumor, nontumor lung tissue or frozen PBMC, was sequenced without any cell sorting. This sample comprised PBMCs, obtained at surgery. The receptor source for this set is a male donor with early-stage non-small cell lung cancer.

This clonotype has at least ten counts. Found in a library prepared for alpha chains, this beta chain is an off-target read, and its abundance has little meaning. The chain couples TRBV24-1 to TRBJ2-1; 7 bases agree with TRBD2. V lost 5 bases, J lost 8 bases, and 8 bases stayed unmatched. This CDR3 has 14 amino acids. Germline CDR1 is KGHDR and CDR2 is SFDVKD. CDR3 coding DNA: TGTGCCACCAGTGGGCGCGGGAGAAAGGATGAGCAGTTCTTC. The encoded protein is CATSGRGRKDEQFF.

The sample holds many counts of this clonotype. This beta chain is an off-target read within a library intended for alpha chains, so its frequency means little. This chain links TRBV20-1 with TRBJ2-3, with D hard to call. Germline loops: CDR1 DFQATT, CDR2 SNEGSKA (reference sequence). The CDR3 has 12 residues. V lost 8 bases and J lost 1, with 10 bases in between. CDR3 loop: CSSHPGTDTQYF. The DNA of the CDR3 is TGCAGTTCTCACCCTGGCACAGATACGCAGTATTTT.

There are a few counts of this clonotype. Found in a library prepared for alpha chains, this beta chain is an off-target read, and its abundance has little meaning. CDR3 amino acids: CASSYSGTQPQETQYF. The CDR3 DNA is TGTGCCAGCAGTTACTCCGGGACTCAACCACAAGAGACCCAGTACTTC. V is TRBV6-5 and J is TRBJ2-5, with a weak D call TRBD2 (6 bases). The CDR3 contains 16 residues. Germline values: CDR1 MNHEY, CDR2 SVGAGI. V was trimmed by 0 bases and J by 2 bases, leaving 13 bases between them.

As for this clonotype: The library was prepared for alpha chains; this beta chain is a stray read, so its frequency means little. The chain links TRBV5-1 to TRBJ2-7, with D possibly being TRBD1 (5 bases). Germline V gene data show CDR1 as SGHRS and CDR2 as YFSETQ. There are 15 residues in the CDR3. Trimming took 1 base from V and 0 from J, leaving 11 bases between them. In DNA, the CDR3 is TGCGCCAGCAGCTTGATTCCAGGGCCCTCCTACGAGCAGTACTTC. Encoded protein: CASSLIPGPSYEQYF. Variable domain in full (rest from reference TRBV5-1 and TRBJ2-7): KAGVTQTPRYLIKTRGQQVTLSCSPISGHRSVSWYQQTPGQGLQFLFEYFSETQRNKGNFPGRFSGRQFSNSRSEMNVSTLELGDSALYLCASSLIPGPSYEQYFGPGTRLTVT.

There are many counts of this clonotype. The library was built for alpha chains, so this beta chain is an off-target read and its size means little. The chain recombines TRBV7-2 with TRBJ2-5; D might be TRBD2 (6 bases). The CDR3 totals 14 residues. V was clipped by 3 bases and J by 4 bases, with 12 bases between them. The germline V gene encodes CDR1 SGHTA and CDR2 FQGNSA. The CDR3 coding sequence is TGTGCCAGCAGCTTGGCACTAGCAGGAGAGACCCAGTACTTC. Protein: CASSLALAGETQYF.

By sample fraction, this clonotype is medium-sized (0.01 to 0.1%). A library made for alpha chains picked up this beta chain off target, so its size means little. The chain combines TRBV10-3 with TRBJ2-7, with D possibly TRBD1 on 6 matching bases. Trimming stripped 6 bases from V and 4 bases from J, with 13 bases between. CDR3 length equals 13 residues. Germline V gene data show CDR1 as ENHRY and CDR2 as SYGVKD. The CDR3 nucleotides are TGTGCCATCAGGTCGGGACAAAAATACGAGCAGTACTTC. Its protein is CAIRSGQKYEQYF.

Concerning this clonotype: This beta chain came through as a stray read in a library set up for alpha chains, and its size says little. The rearrangement uses TRBV10-3 and TRBJ2-1, with TRBD2 matching over 11 bases. After removal of 5 bases from V and 5 bases from J, the junction contained 8 bases not matched to a gene. Germline assignment: CDR1 ENHRY and CDR2 SYGVKD. The CDR3 has 16 amino acids. The CDR3 region is CAISRPGLAANNEQFF. CDR3 nucleotide sequence: TGTGCCATCAGTAGACCGGGACTAGCGGCCAACAATGAGCAGTTCTTC.

This clonotype is judged medium-sized. This beta chain represents an off-target read in a library built for alpha chains; its size is of limited meaning. CDR3 DNA: TGTGCCAGCAGCATCAGACTAGCGGGGGGCACAGATACGCAGTATTTT. Its protein product is CASSIRLAGGTDTQYF. V usage is TRBV7-2 and J usage is TRBJ2-3; 12 bases are a match to TRBD2. CDR1 is SGHTA, CDR2 FQGNSA, per germline. J was trimmed by 1 base and V by 5 bases; bases with no gene match: 4. The length of the CDR3 is 16 residues.

This clonotype has a count of ten or more. For a library built for alpha chains, this beta chain is a stray read; little rests on its size. The chain couples TRBV7-7 to TRBJ1-4; D is unclear. Between the trimmed V and J ends, which lost 1 base and 7 bases, there was a span of 7 bases. The CDR3 totals 13 residues. CDR1 and CDR2 (germline): SSHAT, FNYEAQ (reference sequence). The DNA for the CDR3 is TGTGCCAGCAGCTTAGAACGGAGTGAAAAACTGTTTTTT. Translating it yields CASSLERSEKLFF. The variable domain in full, completed from reference TRBV7-7 and TRBJ1-4, reads GAGVSQSPRYKVTKRGQDVTLRCDPISSHATLYWYQQALGQGPEFLTYFNYEAQPDKSGLPSDRFSAERPEGSISTLTIQRTEQRDSAMYRCASSLERSEKLFFGSGTQLSVL.

By its share, this clonotype is medium-sized. This beta chain turned up in a library designed for alpha chains; as an off-target read, its abundance says little. The J gene is TRBJ1-2, the V gene TRBV27, with a tentative D call TRBD1 (6 bases). The ends were cut back, 6 bases at V and 4 bases at J, with 12 bases in the middle. Germline V gives CDR1 MNHEY, CDR2 SMNVEV (reference sequence). This CDR3 contains 13 residues. Here the CDR3 DNA reads TGTGCCAGCAGATGGGGGGCAGCCTATGGCTACACCTTC. Its protein is CASRWGAAYGYTF.

A note on this clonotype: Being off target in a library aimed at alpha chains, this beta chain has a size of little meaning. This chain's CDR3 is CASSSDYRAYEQYF. CDR3 bases: TGTGCCAGCAGTTCCGACTACCGCGCCTACGAGCAGTACTTC. This rearrangement joins TRBV6-5 to TRBJ2-7; possible D gene TRBD2, 5 bases. CDR3 length: 14 residues. V lost 4 bases, J lost 2 bases, and 12 bases lay in between. Germline assignment: CDR1 MNHEY and CDR2 SVGAGI.

This clonotype was recorded many times. The library was designed around alpha chains, so this beta chain is a stray read whose abundance carries little weight. The rearrangement uses TRBV16 and TRBJ2-5; 7 bases fit TRBD1. CDR1 and CDR2 from the germline V gene are KGHSY and FQNENV. There are 14 residues in the CDR3. The V and J ends lost 2 bases and 1 base, in that order; junction bases with no gene match: 1. The CDR3 loop is CASSQGTAQETQYF. CDR3 nucleotide sequence: TGTGCCAGCAGCCAAGGGACAGCCCAAGAGACCCAGTACTTC. Looking up the rest from reference TRBV16 and TRBJ2-5 gives the full variable domain: GEEVAQTPKHLVRGEGQKAKLYCAPIKGHSYVFWYQQVLKNEFKFLISFQNENVFDETGMPKERFSAKCLPNSPCSLEIQATKLEDSAVYFCASSQGTAQETQYFGPGTRLLVL.

This clonotype was observed many times. The junction differs from germline at one of its ends, possibly a read error. This beta chain slipped into a library made for alpha chains as a stray read, so its size is not meaningful. The chain employs TRBV7-9 and TRBJ1-4; D remains ambiguous. Germline V gene data show CDR1 as SEHNR and CDR2 as FQNEAQ (reference sequence). CDR3 size: 11 residues. The CDR3, as DNA: TGTGCCAGCAGTCCTAAGGAAAAACTGTTTTTT. This gives the protein CASSPKEKLFF.

This clonotype has just a few counts. Since it is a stray read in a library aimed at alpha chains, this beta chain has a size that is not meaningful. V is TRBV2 and J is TRBJ1-2; D ambiguous. The CDR3 runs 14 residues. The germline V gene has CDR1 SNHLY and CDR2 FYNNEI. V lost 3 bases, J lost 0 bases, and 8 bases lay in between. The CDR3 reads CASSDWRANYGYTF. CDR3 coding DNA: TGTGCCAGCAGTGACTGGCGAGCTAACTATGGCTACACCTTC. Combining the CDR3 with reference TRBV2 and TRBJ1-2 gives the whole variable domain EPEVTQTPSHQVTQMGQEVILRCVPISNHLYFYWYRQILGQKVEFLVSFYNNEISEKSEIFDDQFSVERPDGSNFTLKIRSTKLEDSAMYFCASSDWRANYGYTFGSGTRLTVV.

In its sample, this clonotype was seen many times. A library made for alpha chains picked up this beta chain off target, so its size means little. DNA of the CDR3: TGTGCCAGCAGCTTTGGCGGGGGCGAAGAGACCCAGTACTTC. Its translation is CASSFGGGEETQYF. This chain links TRBV5-5 with TRBJ2-5; D might be TRBD2 (7 bases). The CDR3 runs to 14 residues. Germline V CDR1 and CDR2: SGHKS, YYEKEE (reference sequence). Between the trimmed V and J ends, which lost 2 bases and 3 bases, there was a span of 11 bases.

This clonotype was observed a few times. This beta chain turned up in a library designed for alpha chains; as an off-target read, its abundance says little. V gene TRBV11-2 combines with J gene TRBJ2-4, with D possibly being TRBD2 (5 bases). The germline CDR1 and CDR2 sequences are SGHAT and FQNNGV. The CDR3 length is 17 residues. V lost 5 bases and J lost 0, with 17 bases in between. Here the CDR3 reads CASSPRGAALAKNIQYF. The CDR3 DNA reads as TGTGCCAGCAGCCCCCGGGGAGCCGCTTTAGCCAAAAACATTCAGTACTTC.

This clonotype was counted only a few times. Since it is a stray read in a library aimed at alpha chains, this beta chain has a size that is not meaningful. The chain recombines TRBV5-5 with TRBJ2-1; TRBD1 is a possible D gene (6 bases). The CDR3 sequence is 13 residues long. Germline V gene sequence: CDR1 SGHKS, CDR2 YYEKEE (reference sequence). Trimming stripped 4 bases from V and 13 bases from J, with 18 bases between. CDR3 region: CASSPQPDSAQFF. Here the CDR3 DNA reads TGTGCCAGCAGCCCGCAACCGGACAGTGCCCAGTTCTTC.

This clonotype ranks as medium-sized (0.01 to 0.1%). Being off target in a library aimed at alpha chains, this beta chain has a size of little meaning. The CDR3 nucleotides read TGTGCCAGCAGATCCGGGTTAATGCACAATGAGCAGTTCTTC. This sequence encodes CASRSGLMHNEQFF. V usage is TRBV28 and J usage is TRBJ2-1; D remains unclear. Germline V gene data show CDR1 as MDHEN and CDR2 as SYDVKM. The CDR3 totals 14 residues. V was trimmed by 6 bases and J by 5 bases, leaving 14 bases between them.

This clonotype was counted many times. In a library made to pick up alpha chains, this beta chain is a stray read with a size that means little. V and J are TRBV20-1 and TRBJ2-7; TRBD2 matches at 7 bases. The CDR3 is 13 residues long. CDR1 is DFQATT, CDR2 SNEGSKA, per germline (reference sequence). Germline trimming cut 6 bases from V and 1 base from J; bases unmatched to any gene: 6. CDR3 in amino acids: CSAERESSYEQYF. CDR3 DNA sequence: TGCAGTGCGGAGCGGGAATCTTCCTACGAGCAGTACTTC.